In its sample, the clone carrying this T cell receptor (beta chain) was seen a few times. The source of the sample is a study of blood T cells in healthy people across ages. Using a J-beta primer mix together with a sample-barcoded 5' primer, a second PCR was run for about 6 to 11 cycles. TCRdb used MiXCR to reprocess the 5' RACE reads, holding one entry per CDR3 protein. This repertoire shows about 580,000 distinct CDR3 sequences, around half found once; its top ten account for around 24%. Trimming removed 1 base from V and 3 bases from J, with 14 bases in between. The CDR3 is 16 residues long. The specimen was blood. The sequence was obtained from a man older than 75 in good health. This chain uses TRBV12-3 or TRBV12-4 with TRBJ2-3; D tentatively fits TRBD1 or TRBD2 (5 bases each). The CDR3, as DNA: TGTGCCAGCAGTTTAGGGGCAGGGAGTGGAACAGATACGCAGTATTTT. Its protein is CASSLGAGSGTDTQYF.